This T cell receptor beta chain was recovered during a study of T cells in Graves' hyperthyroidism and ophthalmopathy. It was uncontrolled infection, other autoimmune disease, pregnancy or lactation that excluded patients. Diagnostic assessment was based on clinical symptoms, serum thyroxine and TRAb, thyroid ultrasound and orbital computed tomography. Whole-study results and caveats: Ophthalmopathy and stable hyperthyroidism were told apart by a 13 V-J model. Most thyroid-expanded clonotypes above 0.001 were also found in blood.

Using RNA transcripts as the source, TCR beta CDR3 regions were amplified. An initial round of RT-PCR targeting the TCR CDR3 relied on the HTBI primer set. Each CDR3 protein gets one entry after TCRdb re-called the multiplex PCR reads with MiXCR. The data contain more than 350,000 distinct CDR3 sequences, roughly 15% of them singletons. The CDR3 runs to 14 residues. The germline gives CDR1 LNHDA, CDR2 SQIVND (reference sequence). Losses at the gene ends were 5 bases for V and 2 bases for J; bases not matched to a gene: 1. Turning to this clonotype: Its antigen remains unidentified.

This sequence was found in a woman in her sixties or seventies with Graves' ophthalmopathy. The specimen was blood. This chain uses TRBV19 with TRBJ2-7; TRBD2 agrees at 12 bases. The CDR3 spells CASSGLAGPYEQYF. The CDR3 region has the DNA TGTGCCAGTAGTGGACTAGCGGGGCCCTACGAGCAGTACTTC.